Listed below are T cell receptor beta chains from one sample, sequenced in a study of shared clonotypes between healthy human individuals. The data were produced by immunoSEQ multiplex PCR, yet TCRdb's version contains in-frame clones alone and is incomplete. The sample lists 2,500,000 or so clones; 90% to 95% were seen once. The specimen sequenced was naive CD4+ T cells sorted from blood. These receptors all come from a young man in good health. CDR3s include the opening cysteine and the closing phenylalanine or tryptophan. Each record gives: CDR3 protein, CDR3 DNA, clone size, D gene, V gene, J gene. A D gene is named only where the DNA matches it firmly. Clone size, where shown, is once, few, many, or a class for clones that have expanded.

CDR3aa: CSVKVPSTDTQYF
CDR3nt: TGCAGCGTTAAGGTACCCAGCACAGATACGCAGTATTTT
abundance: .
d_gene: .
v_gene: TRBV29-1
j_gene: TRBJ2-3

CDR3aa: CASSLDYNEQFF
CDR3nt: TGTGCCAGCTCACTCGATTACAATGAGCAGTTCTTC
abundance: .
d_gene: .
v_gene: TRBV18
j_gene: TRBJ2-1

CDR3aa: CASSSNVATNEKLFF
CDR3nt: TGTGCCAGCAGTTCAAACGTAGCAACTAATGAAAAACTGTTTTTT
abundance: .
d_gene: .
v_gene: TRBV5-6
j_gene: TRBJ1-4

CDR3aa: CASSFNTHWTESSYEQYF
CDR3nt: TGTGCCAGCAGCTTTAACACCCACTGGACAGAGAGCTCCTACGAGCAGTACTTC
abundance: .
d_gene: .
v_gene: TRBV13
j_gene: TRBJ2-7

CDR3aa: CASGPLADTQYF
CDR3nt: TGTGCTAGTGGACCCCTGGCAGATACGCAGTATTTT
abundance: .
d_gene: .
v_gene: TRBV12-5
j_gene: TRBJ2-3

CDR3aa: CASRTGGPQTNSPLHF
CDR3nt: TGTGCCAGTAGAACGGGGGGGCCTCAGACCAATTCACCCCTCCACTTT
abundance: .
d_gene: .
v_gene: TRBV19
j_gene: TRBJ1-6

CDR3aa: CAWRELGRGTGELFF
CDR3nt: TGTGCCTGGAGAGAGTTGGGGAGAGGGACCGGGGAGCTGTTTTTT
abundance: .
d_gene: .
v_gene: TRBV30
j_gene: TRBJ2-2

CDR3aa: CASLPGTAFEAFF
CDR3nt: TGTGCCAGCTTACCAGGGACAGCTTTTGAAGCTTTCTTT
abundance: .
d_gene: TRBD1
v_gene: TRBV19
j_gene: TRBJ1-1

CDR3aa: CASSEWALTDTQYF
CDR3nt: TGTGCCAGCAGTGAATGGGCCCTAACAGATACGCAGTATTTT
abundance: .
d_gene: .
v_gene: TRBV2
j_gene: TRBJ2-3

CDR3aa: CAWSISSPFDSPLHF
CDR3nt: TGTGCCTGGAGTATCAGCTCCCCGTTTGATTCACCCCTCCACTTT
abundance: .
d_gene: .
v_gene: TRBV30
j_gene: TRBJ1-6

CDR3aa: CASSSTGTGKETQYF
CDR3nt: TGTGCCAGCAGCTCCACCGGGACAGGGAAGGAGACCCAGTACTTC
abundance: .
d_gene: TRBD1
v_gene: TRBV5-4
j_gene: TRBJ2-5

CDR3aa: CAWSPPVGKRSSYNEQFF
CDR3nt: TGTGCCTGGAGTCCCCCAGTGGGGAAAAGGAGCTCCTACAATGAGCAGTTCTTC
abundance: once
d_gene: .
v_gene: TRBV30
j_gene: TRBJ2-1

CDR3aa: CASSFQGASNTGELFF
CDR3nt: TGTGCCAGCAGCTTTCAGGGGGCTTCGAACACCGGGGAGCTGTTTTTT
abundance: .
d_gene: TRBD1
v_gene: TRBV7-3
j_gene: TRBJ2-2

CDR3aa: CASSPPSRGGETQYF
CDR3nt: TGTGCCAGCTCACCACCATCCAGGGGTGGGGAGACCCAGTACTTC
abundance: .
d_gene: .
v_gene: TRBV18
j_gene: TRBJ2-5

CDR3aa: CSVEIGNTIYF
CDR3nt: TGCAGCGTTGAAATCGGAAACACCATATATTTT
abundance: few
d_gene: .
v_gene: TRBV29-1
j_gene: TRBJ1-3

CDR3aa: CARSQTRDTSTDTQYF
CDR3nt: TGTGCCAGAAGCCAGACCCGGGACACCAGCACAGATACGCAGTATTTT
abundance: .
d_gene: .
v_gene: TRBV7-5
j_gene: TRBJ2-3

CDR3aa: CASSQDPGSGNTIYF
CDR3nt: TGTGCCAGCAGCCAAGATCCCGGATCTGGAAACACCATATATTTT
abundance: .
d_gene: .
v_gene: TRBV4-2
j_gene: TRBJ1-3

CDR3aa: CASSPGGEWDEKLFF
CDR3nt: TGTGCCAGCAGTCCCGGGGGAGAGTGGGATGAAAAACTGTTTTTT
abundance: .
d_gene: .
v_gene: TRBV6-1
j_gene: TRBJ1-4

CDR3aa: CASSVQGANYGYTF
CDR3nt: TGTGCCAGCAGCGTGCAGGGTGCTAACTATGGCTACACCTTC
abundance: .
d_gene: .
v_gene: TRBV9
j_gene: TRBJ1-2

CDR3aa: CASSPGRFSGYGYTF
CDR3nt: TGTGCCAGTAGTCCCGGACGGTTCTCGGGGTATGGCTACACCTTC
abundance: once
d_gene: .
v_gene: TRBV19
j_gene: TRBJ1-2

CDR3aa: CASSVLKRDAHNEQFF
CDR3nt: TGTGCCAGCAGTGTACTGAAGCGGGACGCGCACAATGAGCAGTTCTTC
abundance: .
d_gene: TRBD2
v_gene: TRBV6-1
j_gene: TRBJ2-1

CDR3aa: CASSYSRGPYEQYF
CDR3nt: TGTGCCAGCAGTTACTCGAGGGGTCCCTACGAGCAGTACTTC
abundance: .
d_gene: .
v_gene: TRBV6-5
j_gene: TRBJ2-7

CDR3aa: CASRTGTGGSYEQYF
CDR3nt: TGTGCCAGCAGAACTGGGACAGGGGGCTCCTACGAGCAGTACTTC
abundance: .
d_gene: TRBD1
v_gene: TRBV28
j_gene: TRBJ2-7

CDR3aa: CASSLVWAGHETQYF
CDR3nt: TGTGCCAGCAGCTTAGTGTGGGCAGGTCACGAGACCCAGTACTTC
abundance: .
d_gene: .
v_gene: TRBV7-2
j_gene: TRBJ2-5

CDR3aa: CASSLATVTGGTEAFF
CDR3nt: TGTGCCAGCAGCTTAGCGACAGTCACAGGGGGTACTGAAGCTTTCTTT
abundance: .
d_gene: TRBD1
v_gene: TRBV7-2
j_gene: TRBJ1-1

CDR3aa: CASRGYTYEQYF
CDR3nt: TGTGCCAGCAGGGGCTATACCTACGAGCAGTACTTC
abundance: .
d_gene: .
v_gene: TRBV28
j_gene: TRBJ2-7

CDR3aa: CASSLDLGGRKSYEQYF
CDR3nt: TGCGCCAGCAGCTTGGATCTCGGGGGGCGCAAGTCCTACGAGCAGTACTTC
abundance: .
d_gene: .
v_gene: TRBV5-1
j_gene: TRBJ2-7

CDR3aa: CASSDRTGPSTDTQYF
CDR3nt: TGTGCCAGCAGCGACCGGACAGGGCCTAGCACAGATACGCAGTATTTT
abundance: .
d_gene: TRBD1
v_gene: TRBV9
j_gene: TRBJ2-3

CDR3aa: CASKPREADTQYF
CDR3nt: TGCGCCAGCAAACCTAGGGAGGCGGATACGCAGTATTTT
abundance: .
d_gene: .
v_gene: TRBV5-1
j_gene: TRBJ2-3

CDR3aa: CASSLDFAARYNEQFF
CDR3nt: TGTGCCAGCAGCCTTGACTTCGCCGCAAGATACAATGAGCAGTTCTTC
abundance: .
d_gene: .
v_gene: TRBV7-2
j_gene: TRBJ2-1